This T cell receptor (beta chain) was profiled in a study of regulatory dendritic cells for organ transplantation. Study-wide findings and caveats: The authors noted considerable between-person heterogeneity in alloreactive memory CD8+ cells. Naive T cells showed high diversity, memory cells less, memory CD8+ least.

This clone was seen a single time. No antigen is known for it. CDR3 length equals 15 residues. Losses at the gene ends were 2 bases for V and 0 bases for J; bases not matched to a gene: 2. CDR1 and CDR2 from the germline V gene are SGHRS and YFSETQ. Clones were sequenced by immunoSEQ multiplex PCR, and TCRdb holds only the in-frame ones, with some missing. The table includes some 11,000 clones, 74% detected once. Sorted T cells were CFSE-labeled and cultured 5 days with allogeneic regulatory or mature dendritic cells at 1:10. Memory T cells were CD45RO+, naive were CD45RA+, sorted by FACS. The clonotype originates from a human donor in good health. This chain connects TRBV5-1 to TRBJ2-1; 7 positions match TRBD2. Sequencing used naive CD4+ T cells from blood cultured with regulatory dendritic cells. Subset meaning: CD45RA+ naive T cells. CDR3 coding DNA: TGCGCCAGCAGCTTCCGCGGGAGCTCCTACAATGAGCAGTTCTTC. Residues: CASSFRGSSYNEQFF.